The 13 T cell receptor beta chains in this list originate from one sample, sequenced in a study of T cell repertoires in cytomegalovirus infection (dated by TCRdb to the late 2010s). The antigens these receptors bind are not known. Instrument on record: Illumina HiSeq 1500. Through fastp at Q25 and MiXCR, TCRdb rebuilt clones from the public reads, retaining in-frame beta chains. All rows with the same CDR3 protein become a single entry with the most common DNA and genes. For this sample the table gives 650,000 to 900,000 distinct CDR3 sequences, of which around 29% were detected only once. The ten largest account for around 14% of the sample. What this sample's treatment or condition label stands for: in vitro stimulation with specific CMV peptide epitopes to enrich CMV-specific T cells. The specimen was cultured CD8+ T cells from PBMCs, collected from culture after CMV antigen stimulation. The receptors here all came from a human donor in good health (CMV status not recorded). Some clones in this sample may be carry-over from other donors' samples.

The chain links TRBV2 to TRBJ1-6; no definite D call. Trimming took 1 base from V and 6 from J, leaving 16 bases between them. CDR1 and CDR2 (germline): SNHLY, FYNNEI. The CDR3 is 17 amino acids. CDR3 amino acids: CASSEVGVNSPNSPLHF. CDR3 DNA sequence: TGTGCCAGCAGTGAAGTAGGAGTGAACAGTCCTAATTCACCCCTCCACTTT.

The sample holds many counts of this clonotype. This chain uses TRBV7-9 with TRBJ2-5; D uncertain. Looked up from germline, CDR1 is SEHNR and CDR2 is FQNEAQ (reference sequence). The CDR3 is 13 residues long. Trimming took off 6 bases at V and 3 bases at J, with 11 bases between the two ends. As DNA, the CDR3 is TGTGCCAGCAGTCCAATAGCAGAAGAGACCCAGTACTTC. Its translation: CASSPIAEETQYF.

The genes are TRBV6-6 and TRBJ2-5; D assignment may be TRBD1 or TRBD2 (5 bases each). CDR3 length: 15 amino acids. Germline V gene data show CDR1 as MNHNY and CDR2 as SVGAGI (reference sequence). Trimming pared 4 bases from V and 2 bases from J, leaving 14 bases between. The CDR3 DNA reads TGTGCCAGCAGTTCCTCGGGGCATTTACAAGAGACCCAGTACTTC. It translates to CASSSSGHLQETQYF.

The chain combines TRBV6-8 with TRBJ1-2; possibly TRBD1 for D (5 bases). Trimming removed 8 bases from V and 12 bases from J, with 7 bases in between. CDR1 and CDR2 (germline): MNHGY, SAAAGT. CDR3 size: 8 residues. The CDR3 spells CASGGDTF. CDR3 coding DNA: TGTGCCAGCGGGGGAGACACCTTC.

The V gene is TRBV12-5, the J gene TRBJ1-2, with D possibly TRBD1 on 6 matching bases. This CDR3 region has 12 residues. Trimming stripped 6 bases from V and 7 bases from J, with 12 bases between. Germline V lookup: CDR1 LGHNT, CDR2 FRNRAP. Written as DNA, the CDR3 is TGTGCTAGTGGCTCAAGGGGGGGTGGCTACACCTTC. Protein sequence: CASGSRGGGYTF.

V gene TRBV5-1 combines with J gene TRBJ1-2; D ambiguous. V lost 0 bases and J 2 bases, leaving 8 bases between the germline ends. The CDR3 totals 14 residues. Germline loops: CDR1 SGHRS, CDR2 YFSETQ. DNA for the CDR3: TGCGCCAGCAGCTTGGAGCGGGGAAACTATGGCTACACCTTC. It yields the protein CASSLERGNYGYTF.

A few counts support this clonotype. The chain combines TRBV6-8 with TRBJ2-5, with D tentatively TRBD1 (5 bases). The CDR3 runs to 15 residues. The ends were cut back, 5 bases at V and 5 bases at J, with 18 bases in the middle. Per the germline V gene, CDR1 is MNHGY and CDR2 is SAAAGT. The CDR3 DNA follows: TGTGCCAGCAGTCTGACCTGGGGCGGCGGCGAGACCCAGTACTTC. As protein: CASSLTWGGGETQYF.

The CDR3 reads CASSQDWDFTDTQYF. As DNA, the CDR3 is TGCGCCAGCAGCCAAGATTGGGACTTTACAGATACGCAGTATTTT. The gene calls are TRBV4-1 and TRBJ2-3; possibly TRBD2 for D (6 bases). CDR3 length equals 15 residues. Germline V gene lookup returns CDR1 MGHRA and CDR2 YSYEKL. Trimming pared 0 bases from V and 3 bases from J, leaving 10 bases between.

The CDR3 nucleotides are TGTGCCAGTAGTATTATGAGGACTTCGACCTACGAGCAGTACTTC. Its protein is CASSIMRTSTYEQYF. The V gene is TRBV19, the J gene TRBJ2-7, with D maybe TRBD2 (5 bases). Germline V lookup: CDR1 LNHDA, CDR2 SQIVND (reference sequence). The CDR3 is made up of 15 amino acids. V shed 3 bases and J shed 2 bases, with 14 bases lying between them.

This chain links TRBV14 with TRBJ2-2; D gene uncertain. V was pared by 2 bases and J by 0 bases, with 7 bases between. The germline CDR1 and CDR2 sequences are SGHDN and FVKESK. The CDR3 is made up of 15 amino acids. CDR3 bases: TGTGCCAGCAGCCAACTAAAAACGAACACCGGGGAGCTGTTTTTT. This encodes CASSQLKTNTGELFF.

This sequence joins TRBV12-3 or TRBV12-4 and TRBJ2-7; 9 nucleotides agree with TRBD1. The V gene end was trimmed by 6 bases and the J gene end by 4 bases; junction bases not matched to a gene: 7. The CDR3 sequence is 14 residues long. The CDR3, as DNA: TGTGCCAGCAGCATAAGGGGGACAGGGTACGAGCAGTACTTC. It codes for CASSIRGTGYEQYF.

This clonotype was recorded a few times. The CDR3 DNA is TGTGCCAGCAGCTCAGGGGCGGGCAATGAGCAGTTCTTC. It specifies CASSSGAGNEQFF. The chain employs TRBV7-9 and TRBJ2-1, with TRBD1 as a possible D gene (6 bases). Trimming removed 4 bases at V and 6 bases at J, with 10 bases between. CDR1 SEHNR and CDR2 FQNEAQ come from the germline V gene (reference sequence). CDR3 size: 13 residues. The full variable domain, with the rest looked up from reference TRBV7-9 and TRBJ2-1, is DTGVSQNPRHKITKRGQNVTFRCDPISEHNRLYWYRQTLGQGPEFLTYFQNEAQLEKSRLLSDRFSAERPKGSFSTLEIQRTEQGDSAMYLCASSSGAGNEQFFGPGTRLTVL.

This clonotype was seen ten or more times. J is TRBJ2-6 and V is TRBV19; D is undetermined. The CDR3 runs to 14 residues. Germline V gene sequence: CDR1 LNHDA, CDR2 SQIVND (reference sequence). V was cut by 6 bases and J by 1 base, with 7 bases left in between. As DNA, the CDR3 is TGTGCCAGTAGGGAACCATCTGGGGCCAACGTCCTGACTTTC. As protein: CASREPSGANVLTF.